The 29 T cell receptor beta chains in this list originate from one sample, sequenced in a study of regulatory T cells in long-lasting Graves disease. Combining iRepertoire HTBI primers with Arm-PCR of CDR3 regions, the authors built TCR beta libraries. One entry per CDR3 protein, called by TCRdb with MiXCR from the multiplex PCR reads. The table shows 500,000 or so distinct CDR3 sequences, with roughly 17% occurring only once. As for time point: newly diagnosed GD, antithyroid drugs for less than 3 months. PBMCs provided the RNA from which the TCR library was made. This sample was shared with a second study, whose subject was T cells in Graves' hyperthyroidism and ophthalmopathy.

Sequencing was performed on peripheral blood mononuclear cells (PBMCs), taken at new diagnosis, from a patient treated with antithyroid drugs. The receptors come from a man aged 35 to 55 with Graves disease.

The chain is built from TRBV5-1 and TRBJ2-7, with 8 bases identical to TRBD2. The germline V gene encodes CDR1 SGHRS and CDR2 YFSETQ. The CDR3 runs 12 residues. The V segment lost 5 bases and the J segment 6 bases; nucleotides outside the gene matches: 4. The CDR3 sequence is CASRPREGEQYF. The DNA of the CDR3 is TGCGCCAGCAGGCCCCGGGAGGGCGAGCAGTACTTC.

V is TRBV5-1 and J is TRBJ2-3; no definite D call. The CDR3 length is 15 residues. CDR1 is SGHRS and CDR2 is YFSETQ in the germline V gene. The V end lost 0 bases, the J end lost 3 bases, and 11 bases lay between the germline ends. DNA for the CDR3: TGCGCCAGCAGCTTGGCTGGTTATAAAACAGATACGCAGTATTTT. This translates into CASSLAGYKTDTQYF.

This chain links TRBV7-3 with TRBJ2-2; TRBD1 is a possible D gene (7 bases). The CDR3 has 15 residues. V was trimmed by 8 bases and J by 5 bases, leaving 18 bases between them. The germline V gene encodes CDR1 SGHTA and CDR2 FQGTGA. The DNA of the CDR3 is TGTGCCAGCGCCCTTCAGCAGGGGGGAACCGGGGAGCTGTTTTTT. It translates to CASALQQGGTGELFF.

Details on this clonotype: At one of its ends the junction is not consistent with the germline gene, which may arise from a read error. The CDR3 protein is CASSPGLGGYKQYF. Written as DNA, the CDR3 is TGCGCCAGCAGCCCGGGACTAGGAGGCTACAAGCAGTACTTC. V gene TRBV4-1 combines with J gene TRBJ2-7, with TRBD2 identical over 8 bases. This CDR3 comprises 14 residues. Germline CDR1 MGHRA, CDR2 YSYEKL.

This clonotype was recorded many times. The chain links TRBV12-3 or TRBV12-4 to TRBJ2-3; 11 positions agree with TRBD2. The DNA end is more similar to TRBJ2-5, so the J call may be wrong. The CDR3 sequence is 16 residues long. In nucleotides, the CDR3 is TGTGCCAGCAGTCCCGGTAGCGGGAGGGCCACGGAGACCCAGTACTTC. Its translation: CASSPGSGRATETQYF.

This clonotype was seen many times. The chain has TRBV4-2 and TRBJ2-7; TRBD2 is a possible D gene (6 bases). Trimming cost V 5 bases and J 3 bases, with 14 bases left between them. CDR1 and CDR2 (germline): LGHNA, YNFKEQ. The length of the CDR3 is 14 residues. The CDR3 region has the DNA TGTGCCAGCAGCTTGGATGGGGGGAGCTACGAGCAGTACTTC. As protein: CASSLDGGSYEQYF.

The genes are TRBV11-1 and TRBJ2-1; the match to TRBD1 covers 7 bases. CDR1 and CDR2 (germline): SGHAT, FQDESV (reference sequence). Trimming cost V 5 bases and J 12 bases; bases outside gene matches: 13. The CDR3 has 14 residues. CDR3 sequence: CASSPRTGMDAQFF. The CDR3 DNA reads TGTGCCAGCAGCCCCCGGACAGGAATGGATGCGCAGTTCTTC. Full variable domain (rest looked up from reference TRBV11-1 and TRBJ2-1): EAEVAQSPRYKITEKSQAVAFWCDPISGHATLYWYRQILGQGPELLVQFQDESVVDDSQLPKDRFSAERLKGVDSTLKIQPAELGDSAMYLCASSPRTGMDAQFFGPGTRLTVL.

The chain recombines TRBV20-1 with TRBJ2-1; D is ambiguous. CDR3 size: 13 residues. Germline lookup yields CDR1 DFQATT and CDR2 SNEGSKA (reference sequence). V lost 2 bases and J lost 3, with 8 bases in between. The CDR3 is CSARYKSYNEQFF. CDR3 DNA sequence: TGCAGTGCTAGATACAAGAGCTACAATGAGCAGTTCTTC.

In its sample, this clonotype was seen many times. The rearrangement links TRBV24-1 to TRBJ2-1; 7 bases line up with TRBD1. V lost 0 bases and J lost 6; bases outside the gene matches: 7. The germline V gene encodes CDR1 KGHDR and CDR2 SFDVKD. CDR3 length equals 16 residues. Written as DNA, the CDR3 is TGTGCCACCAGTGATTTGAGGCCCACAGGGGCCAATGAGCAGTTCTTC. This encodes CATSDLRPTGANEQFF.

There are many counts of this clonotype. The J gene is TRBJ2-7, the V gene TRBV6-5; 7 bases map to TRBD2. This CDR3 has 13 residues. Per germline, CDR1 MNHEY and CDR2 SVGAGI. Unmatched junction bases numbered 6, after V lost 6 bases and J lost 4 bases. Here the CDR3 DNA reads TGTGCCAGCAGATACCTGGGGGGGTACGAGCAGTACTTC. This codes for CASRYLGGYEQYF.

Comments on this clonotype: A much more abundant neighbour one base away suggests this may be a read error. This sequence joins TRBV9 and TRBJ2-1; TRBD2 matches 10 bases. After removal of 2 bases from V and 9 bases from J, the junction contained 11 bases not matched to a gene. From germline, CDR1 is SGDLS and CDR2 YYNGEE. The CDR3 spans 16 residues. The CDR3 loop is CASSVLGASGSTEQFF. The CDR3 nucleotides are TGTGCCAGCAGCGTTCTCGGGGCTAGCGGGAGTACTGAGCAGTTCTTC. The variable domain in full, completed from reference TRBV9 and TRBJ2-1, reads DSGVTQTPKHLITATGQRVTLRCSPRSGDLSVYWYQQSLDQGLQFLIQYYNGEERAKGNILERFSAQQFPDLHSELNLSSLELGDSALYFCASSVLGASGSTEQFFGPGTRLTVL.

There are many counts of this clonotype. The J gene is TRBJ2-1, the V gene TRBV2; D not certain. CDR3 size: 14 residues. Germline values: CDR1 SNHLY, CDR2 FYNNEI. With 4 bases removed from V and 2 bases from J, the gap between germline ends came to 9 bases. This CDR3 is CASSAIGPYNEQFF. The CDR3 nucleotides are TGTGCCAGCAGTGCCATCGGCCCCTACAATGAGCAGTTCTTC.

With respect to this clonotype: This may come from a read error, since a much larger clone is one base off. The chain has TRBV28 and TRBJ2-1, with TRBD2 identical over 9 bases. Per the germline V gene, CDR1 is MDHEN and CDR2 is SYDVKM. The CDR3 covers 15 residues. The CDR3 DNA sequence: TGTGCCAGCAGTGAACGACTAGCGGAGTACAAAGAGCAGTTCTTC. Amino acid sequence: CASSERLAEYKEQFF.

This clonotype has ten or more counts. The chain uses TRBV2 and TRBJ1-1; no clear D gene. CDR1 is SNHLY, CDR2 FYNNEI, per germline. The CDR3 is 12 amino acids. V lost 8 bases and J 8 bases, leaving 15 bases between the germline ends. CDR3 nucleotides: TGTGCCAGCGGAGCACTTACTAGAGAAGCTTTCTTT. It codes for CASGALTREAFF.

This clonotype showed up just a few times. The V and J genes are TRBV29-1 and TRBJ1-1; no firm D call. Germline CDR1 is SQVTM and CDR2 is ANQGSEA. CDR3 length: 14 residues. V was cut by 6 bases and J by 5 bases, with 19 bases left in between. The CDR3 is CSVELVGSGTEAFF. The CDR3 region has the DNA TGCAGCGTGGAGTTAGTGGGGTCGGGAACTGAAGCTTTCTTT.

This clonotype was picked up many times. V is TRBV24-1 and J is TRBJ1-5; the D gene is possibly TRBD1 (5 bases). Per germline, CDR1 KGHDR and CDR2 SFDVKD. The V and J ends lost 5 bases and 0 bases respectively, with 7 bases between them. The CDR3 runs 14 residues. The chain's CDR3 is CATSGQYSNQPQHF. Here the CDR3 DNA reads TGTGCCACCAGTGGACAGTATAGCAATCAGCCCCAGCATTTT.

The sample holds many counts of this clonotype. CDR3 amino acids: CASSLYAGNSYNEQFF. CDR3 DNA sequence: TGTGCCAGCAGTTTATACGCGGGCAACTCCTACAATGAGCAGTTCTTC. V gene TRBV27 combines with J gene TRBJ2-1, with D possibly matching TRBD2 (5 bases). V was clipped by 1 base and J by 0 bases, with 10 bases between them. The CDR3 runs to 16 residues. Per germline, CDR1 MNHEY and CDR2 SMNVEV (reference sequence).

Concerning this clonotype itself: A much more abundant neighbour one base away suggests this may be a read error. The V gene is TRBV11-3, the J gene TRBJ2-2; 7 bases fit TRBD2. Germline loops: CDR1 SGHNT, CDR2 YENEEA. The CDR3 covers 13 residues. The CDR3 sequence: CASSEILGGEPFF. The CDR3 DNA reads as TGTGCCAGCAGCGAGATTCTGGGGGGGGAGCCGTTTTTT.

Only a few counts were recorded for this clonotype. The V gene is TRBV28, the J gene TRBJ1-5; D is unclear. This CDR3 has 15 amino acids. In germline, CDR1 is MDHEN, CDR2 SYDVKM. V was clipped by 4 bases and J by 0 bases, with 10 bases between them. The CDR3 sequence is CASSSRALSNQPQHF. CDR3 nucleotide sequence: TGTGCCAGCAGTTCCCGGGCTCTTAGCAATCAGCCCCAGCATTTT. Full variable domain (outside the CDR3, taken from reference TRBV28 and TRBJ1-5): DVKVTQSSRYLVKRTGEKVFLECVQDMDHENMFWYRQDPGLGLRLIYFSYDVKMKEKGDIPEGYSVSREKKERFSLILESASTNQTSMYLCASSSRALSNQPQHFGDGTRLSIL.

This clonotype has at least ten counts. The chain combines TRBV5-5 with TRBJ2-2; 8 nucleotides line up with TRBD2. J was trimmed by 5 bases and V by 1 base; bases with no gene match: 4. CDR1 and CDR2 (germline): SGHKS, YYEKEE (reference sequence). The CDR3 runs to 15 residues. CDR3 region: CASSLREGGTGELFF. The CDR3 DNA is TGTGCCAGCAGCTTGCGGGAGGGAGGGACCGGGGAGCTGTTTTTT. The full variable domain, in which reference TRBV5-5 and TRBJ2-2 provide the parts outside the CDR3, is DAGVTQSPTHLIKTRGQQVTLRCSPISGHKSVSWYQQVLGQGPQFIFQYYEKEERGRGNFPDRFSARQFPNYSSELNVNALLLGDSALYLCASSLREGGTGELFFGEGSRLTVL.

The V gene is TRBV6-2 or TRBV6-3, the J gene TRBJ2-2, with D perhaps given as TRBD1 or TRBD2 (5 bases each). Germline CDR1 is MNHEY and CDR2 is SVGEGT. The CDR3 totals 15 residues. V gave up 6 bases and J gave up 4 bases, with 15 bases separating them. Here the CDR3 reads CASSRDRSSTGELFF. The CDR3, as DNA: TGTGCCAGCAGCCGGGACCGATCGAGCACCGGGGAGCTGTTTTTT.

CDR3 region: CSARNGSLNTQYF. CDR3 in DNA: TGCAGTGCTAGGAACGGGAGCTTGAATACGCAGTATTTT. The chain recombines TRBV20-1 with TRBJ2-3, with D perhaps TRBD2 (6 bases). The length of the CDR3 is 13 residues. V lost 3 bases to trimming and J lost 7 bases, with 14 bases between them. Germline CDR1 and CDR2: DFQATT and SNEGSKA (reference sequence).

This clonotype was seen ten or more times. This chain joins TRBV7-9 and TRBJ1-1, with no clear D. The CDR3 is made up of 13 amino acids. V was clipped by 4 bases and J by 4 bases, with 10 bases between them. Germline V gene data show CDR1 as SEHNR and CDR2 as FQNEAQ (reference sequence). CDR3 sequence (DNA): TGTGCCAGCAGCTCAACTCGCGGCACTGAAGCTTTCTTT. This codes for CASSSTRGTEAFF.

In its sample, this clonotype was seen many times. The chain links TRBV27 to TRBJ2-4, with 7 bases matching TRBD1. Germline V gives CDR1 MNHEY, CDR2 SMNVEV (reference sequence). The V gene end was trimmed by 6 bases and the J gene end by 0 bases; junction bases not matched to a gene: 5. This CDR3 is 15 amino acids long. The CDR3 bases are TGTGCCAGCAGCACTGACAGGGTAGCCAAAAACATTCAGTACTTC. Encoded protein: CASSTDRVAKNIQYF.

The chain has TRBV5-1 and TRBJ2-1; 13 bases map to TRBD2. Germline values: CDR1 SGHRS, CDR2 YFSETQ. The CDR3 sequence is 15 residues long. After removal of 4 bases from V and 9 bases from J, the junction contained 7 bases not matched to a gene. This chain's CDR3 is CASSPLAGGPSEQFF. The DNA for the CDR3 is TGCGCCAGCAGCCCACTAGCGGGAGGGCCGAGTGAGCAGTTCTTC. Combining the CDR3 with reference TRBV5-1 and TRBJ2-1 gives the whole variable domain KAGVTQTPRYLIKTRGQQVTLSCSPISGHRSVSWYQQTPGQGLQFLFEYFSETQRNKGNFPGRFSGRQFSNSRSEMNVSTLELGDSALYLCASSPLAGGPSEQFFGPGTRLTVL.

This clonotype was observed many times. V usage is TRBV30 and J usage is TRBJ2-7; D may be TRBD1 (6 bases). CDR1 GTSNPN and CDR2 SVGIG come from the germline V gene (reference sequence). CDR3 length: 14 residues. V was pared by 1 base and J by 5 bases, with 15 bases between. CDR3 in DNA: TGTGCCTGGAGTGGAGGGGGATTGGGTCACGAGCAGTACTTC. Amino acid sequence: CAWSGGGLGHEQYF.

This clonotype was counted a few times. The rearrangement joins TRBV18 to TRBJ2-7; D is ambiguous. V was shortened by 4 bases and J by 2 bases, with 15 bases between the two germline ends. The CDR3 length is 15 residues. CDR1 is KGHSH, CDR2 LQKENI, per germline. CDR3 DNA sequence: TGTGCCAGCTCACAGACCCCTCTTACTACCTACGAGCAGTACTTC. Protein sequence: CASSQTPLTTYEQYF.

This clonotype occurred many times. The rearrangement joins TRBV5-1 to TRBJ2-7, with 13 bases matching TRBD2. CDR1 and CDR2 (germline): SGHRS, YFSETQ. This CDR3 region has 16 residues. With V trimmed by 4 bases and J by 2 bases, 6 bases remained unmatched. The CDR3: CASSPRLAGGAYEQYF. The CDR3 bases are TGCGCCAGCAGCCCTCGACTAGCGGGAGGCGCCTACGAGCAGTACTTC.

Of note for this clonotype: A far larger clone is one base from this, pointing to a likely read error. V and J are TRBV10-3 and TRBJ2-1, with 12 positions matching TRBD2. V was clipped by 4 bases and J by 8 bases; unmatched bases: 6. The germline V gene encodes CDR1 ENHRY and CDR2 SYGVKD. The CDR3 is 15 residues long. The CDR3 loop is CAISATSGSIDEQFF. CDR3 in DNA: TGTGCCATCAGTGCGACTAGCGGGAGTATCGATGAGCAGTTCTTC.